A single sample gave rise to the 13 T cell receptor beta chains below, sequenced in a study of beta chain features in type 1 diabetes. Study-level points and caveats: For Type 1 diabetes patients, all four CD4+ subsets carried TCRB CDR3s that were moderately but significantly shorter.

Every bit of the isolated RNA underwent reverse transcription, so sequencing read expressed TCRB transcripts. Produced via immunoSEQ multiplex PCR; TCRdb's table is partial and in-frame only. The sample has about 640,000 clones, 9.5% to 15% seen once. No cognate antigen is known for these TCRs. Source material: naive CD4+ T cells from blood. The receptors come from a man aged 25 to 45 with type 1 diabetes.

This clone was seen a handful of times. The rearrangement uses TRBV27 and TRBJ2-5; 10 nucleotides agree with TRBD1. Germline-derived CDR1 and CDR2 are MNHEY and SMNVEV (reference sequence). The CDR3 length is 15 residues. V lost 4 bases, J lost 1 base, and 3 bases stayed unmatched. The CDR3 DNA sequence: TGTGCCAGCAGTTGGGGACAGGGGTCCCAAGAGACCCAGTACTTC. Amino acid sequence: CASSWGQGSQETQYF.

In this sample, this clone turned up a few times. The chain joins TRBV7-9 to TRBJ2-1; tentative D call: TRBD2 (5 bases). Trimming took 9 bases from V and 0 from J, leaving 15 bases between them. The CDR3 loop spans 15 amino acids. Germline V gene lookup returns CDR1 SEHNR and CDR2 FQNEAQ (reference sequence). CDR3 region: CAREGGASSYNEQFF. The CDR3 DNA is TGTGCCAGAGAGGGTGGAGCGAGCTCCTACAATGAGCAGTTCTTC.

This clone was observed a handful of times. The chain joins TRBV7-2 to TRBJ2-7; D possibly corresponds to TRBD1 (5 bases). V lost 5 bases, J lost 2 bases, and 13 bases lay in between. CDR3 size: 14 residues. The V gene's germline CDR1 is SGHTA and CDR2 FQGNSA. Here the CDR3 DNA reads TGTGCCAGCAGCGGTCAGGGTGACGCCTACGAGCAGTACTTC. Translated: CASSGQGDAYEQYF.

V usage is TRBV9 and J usage is TRBJ2-1; 9 bases agree with TRBD1. With V trimmed by 0 bases and J by 8 bases, 9 bases remained unmatched. This CDR3 has 16 residues. Germline CDR1 SGDLS, CDR2 YYNGEE. The CDR3 here is CASSVATGTGIDEQFF. The DNA for the CDR3 is TGTGCCAGCAGCGTAGCTACCGGGACAGGGATCGATGAGCAGTTCTTC. The full variable domain, with the rest looked up from reference TRBV9 and TRBJ2-1, is DSGVTQTPKHLITATGQRVTLRCSPRSGDLSVYWYQQSLDQGLQFLIQYYNGEERAKGNILERFSAQQFPDLHSELNLSSLELGDSALYFCASSVATGTGIDEQFFGPGTRLTVL.

This chain joins TRBV4-3 and TRBJ1-2; D gene unclear. The V end was cut by 0 bases, the J end by 6 bases, with 8 bases between. Germline-derived CDR1 and CDR2 are LGHNA and YSLEER. This CDR3 contains 13 residues. CDR3 sequence (DNA): TGCGCCAGCAGCCAAGATCGGGGTCATGGCTACACCTTC. Amino acid sequence: CASSQDRGHGYTF.

This clone occurred a few times. The chain is built from TRBV7-2 and TRBJ1-1; D not resolved. The germline V and J ends were trimmed by 6 bases and 1 base, with 15 bases remaining between them. CDR1 is SGHTA and CDR2 is FQGNSA in the germline V gene. The CDR3 has 15 residues. This CDR3 is CASSLRIAGNTEAFF. For the CDR3, the DNA is TGTGCCAGCAGTCTACGTATTGCGGGGAACACTGAAGCTTTCTTT.

As concerns this clone: Other nucleotide sequences from this sample produce the same CDR3. The V gene is TRBV14, the J gene TRBJ1-6, with D unresolved. V was pared by 1 base and J by 3 bases, with 1 base between. The CDR3 runs to 13 residues. Germline lookup yields CDR1 SGHDN and CDR2 FVKESK. CDR3 in amino acids: CASSQVYNSPLHF. For the CDR3, the DNA is TGTGCCAGCAGCCAAGTCTATAATTCACCCCTCCACTTT.

This chain links TRBV11-2 with TRBJ2-7; perhaps TRBD2 as D (6 bases). The germline CDR1 and CDR2 sequences are SGHAT and FQNNGV. V was clipped by 4 bases and J by 1 base, with 17 bases between them. The length of the CDR3 is 16 residues. CDR3 sequence reads: CASSSWGARGSYEQYF. The CDR3 DNA is TGTGCCAGCAGCTCGTGGGGCGCCCGGGGGTCCTACGAGCAGTACTTC.

This chain links TRBV4-3 with TRBJ1-4, with D unclear. V lost 2 bases to trimming and J lost 1 base, with 14 bases between them. CDR3 size: 17 residues. Germline-derived CDR1 and CDR2 are LGHNA and YSLEER. CDR3: CASSQQLWTLTNEKLFF. In DNA, the CDR3 is TGCGCCAGCAGCCAACAATTGTGGACTCTAACTAATGAAAAACTGTTTTTT.

This clone was counted only a few times. The chain carries TRBV7-9 and TRBJ1-1; D is possibly TRBD1 (5 bases). The CDR3 sequence is 16 residues long. Germline V CDR1 and CDR2: SEHNR, FQNEAQ (reference sequence). Trimming stripped 0 bases from V and 2 bases from J, with 13 bases between. The DNA for the CDR3 is TGTGCCAGCAGCTTAGCGCAGGGCAGAGCAAACACTGAAGCTTTCTTT. It specifies CASSLAQGRANTEAFF.

The table lists this clone with a few counts. The J gene is TRBJ1-6, the V gene TRBV5-4; the D is unclear. Germline assignment: CDR1 SGHNT and CDR2 YYREEE (reference sequence). Trimming removed 0 bases from V and 7 bases from J, with 8 bases in between. The CDR3 has 14 residues. The CDR3 protein is CASSLERSNSPLHF. The CDR3 DNA sequence: TGTGCCAGCAGCTTGGAACGGTCAAATTCACCCCTCCACTTT.

This clone was found a few times. V usage is TRBV9 and J usage is TRBJ1-6; D gene uncertain. This CDR3 has 12 residues. Germline CDR1 reads SGDLS; CDR2 reads YYNGEE. Trimming removed 3 bases at V and 9 bases at J, with 7 bases between. Written as DNA, the CDR3 is TGTGCCAGCAGCGACGGGGTTTCACCCCTCCACTTT. It specifies CASSDGVSPLHF.

This clone was observed a handful of times. The CDR3 loop reads CASSWGAYNEQFF. The CDR3 DNA is TGTGCCAGCAGTTGGGGGGCCTACAATGAGCAGTTCTTC. J is TRBJ2-1 and V is TRBV28; possible D gene TRBD2, 6 bases. The germline gives CDR1 MDHEN, CDR2 SYDVKM. This CDR3 comprises 13 residues. V lost 4 bases and J 2 bases, leaving 6 bases between the germline ends.